The rows below give T cell receptor beta chains drawn from one sample of a study of cytotoxic CD8 clonotypes in ibrutinib-treated CLL. The assay was immunoSEQ multiplex PCR, and TCRdb's table has in-frame clones only and misses some. The table shows tens of thousands of clones, with roughly 72% occurring only once. Sequencing was performed on PBMCs, taken after 12 months of ibrutinib treatment. The source of these receptors is a human donor with chronic lymphocytic leukemia. Each CDR3 is given with its conserved first and last residue. D genes are given only for firm matches. Some rows have no size entry. The others give once, few or many, or a class for an expanded clone.

cdr3_length d_call j_call clone_size v_call cdr3_nt cdr3_aa
13 TRBD1 TRBJ2-3 . TRBV19 TGTGCCAGTCGGGACAGGACCACAGATACGCAGTATTTT CASRDRTTDTQYF
13 . TRBJ1-2 few TRBV9 TGTGCCAGCAGCGTAGATGGGGGGTATGGCTACACCTTC CASSVDGGYGYTF
16 TRBD1 TRBJ1-6 few TRBV18 TGTGCCAGCTCACCCGGGACAGGGGACTATAATTCACCCCTCCACTTT CASSPGTGDYNSPLHF
14 TRBD1 TRBJ2-7 . TRBV11-2 TGTGCCAGCAGCCCGGGACAGTTCCCCTACGAGCAGTACTTC CASSPGQFPYEQYF
18 . TRBJ2-1 . TRBV9 TGTGCCAGCAGCGTAGAGGCGGCAGGGGCAAGCTCCTACAATGAGCAGTTCTTC CASSVEAAGASSYNEQFF
13 . TRBJ1-2 . TRBV7-9 TGTGCCAGCAGCTTAACCGAACGGGGTGGCTACACCTTC CASSLTERGGYTF
18 . TRBJ2-6 . TRBV7-3 TGTGCCAGTCAATTATTAGCTGGGATAAGCTCTGGGGCCAACGTCCTGACTTTC CASQLLAGISSGANVLTF
13 . TRBJ2-2 . TRBV7-9 TGTGCCAGCAGCTTAGTTAGGACCGGGGAGCTGTTTTTT CASSLVRTGELFF
16 TRBD2 TRBJ2-1 few TRBV4-3 TGCGCCAGCAGCCAAGGGACGGGAGGGGTCTACAATGAGCAGTTCTTC CASSQGTGGVYNEQFF
15 TRBD1 TRBJ1-2 . TRBV13 TGTGCCAGCAGCTCGGGACAGGAGAGAAACTATGGCTACACCTTC CASSSGQERNYGYTF
16 . TRBJ1-3 . TRBV10-3 TGTGCCATCAGTGACCCCGGCAGGGAGAACGGAAACACCATATATTTT CAISDPGRENGNTIYF
18 TRBD1 TRBJ2-6 . TRBV5-6 TGTGCCAGCAGGGACAGGGAACTTGCGGGTCTCTGGGCCAACGTCCTGACTTTC CASRDRELAGLWANVLTF
14 TRBD1 TRBJ2-7 . TRBV27 TGTGCCAGCAGTTTATGGACAGGGGCCTACGAGCAGTACTTC CASSLWTGAYEQYF
16 TRBD2 TRBJ2-5 once TRBV6-6 TGTGCCAGCAGTTCTCGACTAGCGGGGGACGGGGAGACCCAGTACTTC CASSSRLAGDGETQYF